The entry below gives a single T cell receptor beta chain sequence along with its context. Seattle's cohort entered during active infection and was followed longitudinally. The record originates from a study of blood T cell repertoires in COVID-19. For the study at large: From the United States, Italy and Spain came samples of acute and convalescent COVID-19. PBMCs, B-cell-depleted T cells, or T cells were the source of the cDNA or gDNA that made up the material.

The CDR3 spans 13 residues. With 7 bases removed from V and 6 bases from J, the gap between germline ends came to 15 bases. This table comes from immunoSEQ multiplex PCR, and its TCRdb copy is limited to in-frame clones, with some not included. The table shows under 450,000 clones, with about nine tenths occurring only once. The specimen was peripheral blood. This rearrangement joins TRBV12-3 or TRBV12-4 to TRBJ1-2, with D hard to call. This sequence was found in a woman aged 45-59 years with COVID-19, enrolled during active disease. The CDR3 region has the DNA TGTGCCAGCACCCAAGGAGCGGGAAATGGCTACACCTTC. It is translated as CASTQGAGNGYTF.